A selection of T cell receptor beta chains follows, all from one sample in a study of cytotoxic CD8 clonotypes in ibrutinib-treated CLL. Clones were sequenced by immunoSEQ multiplex PCR, and TCRdb holds only the in-frame ones, with some missing. The sample gives 190,000 or so clones, 55% to 85% of which show up once; around an eighth is in the top ten. The source was PBMCs, collected after 24 months of ibrutinib treatment. The receptors shown here come from a human donor with chronic lymphocytic leukemia. CDR3s include the opening cysteine and the closing phenylalanine or tryptophan. A D gene is named only where the DNA matches it firmly. Part of the rows lack a size; the others show once, few, many or a class for expanded clones.

V	D	J	size	CDR3	DNA
TRBV5-1	NA	TRBJ2-7	NA	CASSLGAGTYEQYF	TGCGCCAGCAGCTTGGGGGCCGGGACCTACGAGCAGTACTTC
TRBV20-1	NA	TRBJ2-3	NA	CSARLSDTQYF	TGCAGTGCTAGACTCTCAGATACGCAGTATTTT
TRBV7-9	NA	TRBJ2-7	NA	CASSLGLWEQYF	TGTGCCAGCAGCTTAGGACTCTGGGAGCAGTACTTC
TRBV5-1	NA	TRBJ2-5	NA	CASSYQETQYF	TGCGCCAGCAGCTACCAAGAGACCCAGTACTTC
TRBV5-1	TRBD1	TRBJ1-2	NA	CASSLDRGGGYTF	TGCGCCAGCAGCTTGGACAGGGGAGGTGGCTACACCTTC
TRBV30	TRBD1	TRBJ1-2	few	CAWSVAGGGYGYTF	TGTGCCTGGAGTGTAGCAGGGGGTGGTTATGGCTACACCTTC
TRBV29-1	NA	TRBJ2-7	few	CSVDVGGDEQYF	TGCAGCGTTGATGTGGGGGGAGACGAGCAGTACTTC
TRBV30	NA	TRBJ2-5	few	CASGRGEETQYF	TGTGCCAGTGGCAGGGGGGAGGAGACCCAGTACTTC
TRBV3-2	NA	TRBJ2-7	few	CARVDEQYF	TGTGCCAGGGTCGACGAGCAGTACTTC
TRBV19	TRBD2	TRBJ2-3	NA	CASSIEASGRARDTQYF	TGTGCCAGTAGTATAGAGGCTAGCGGGAGGGCCAGAGATACGCAGTATTTT
TRBV4-1	TRBD2	TRBJ2-1	NA	CASSGLASYEQFF	TGCGCCAGCAGCGGACTAGCATCTTATGAGCAGTTCTTC
TRBV18	NA	TRBJ1-3	NA	CASSLQGTGNTIYF	TGTGCCAGCTCATTACAGGGCACTGGAAACACCATATATTTT
TRBV14	NA	TRBJ2-7	NA	CASSAGNSYEQYF	TGTGCCAGCAGCGCCGGGAACTCCTACGAGCAGTACTTC
TRBV9	NA	TRBJ2-1	NA	CASSGRSPSWNEQFF	TGTGCCAGCAGCGGGCGGTCCCCAAGTTGGAATGAGCAGTTCTTC
TRBV5-1	NA	TRBJ2-1	few	CASSPDPGLGQFF	TGCGCCAGCAGCCCGGACCCAGGGTTGGGGCAGTTCTTC
TRBV27	NA	TRBJ2-7	few	CASSLGPPPNYEQYF	TGTGCCAGCAGTCTAGGGCCCCCTCCGAACTACGAGCAGTACTTC
TRBV7-3	NA	TRBJ2-2	NA	CASSTPGDGELFF	TGTGCCAGCAGCACCCCGGGAGACGGGGAGCTGTTTTTT